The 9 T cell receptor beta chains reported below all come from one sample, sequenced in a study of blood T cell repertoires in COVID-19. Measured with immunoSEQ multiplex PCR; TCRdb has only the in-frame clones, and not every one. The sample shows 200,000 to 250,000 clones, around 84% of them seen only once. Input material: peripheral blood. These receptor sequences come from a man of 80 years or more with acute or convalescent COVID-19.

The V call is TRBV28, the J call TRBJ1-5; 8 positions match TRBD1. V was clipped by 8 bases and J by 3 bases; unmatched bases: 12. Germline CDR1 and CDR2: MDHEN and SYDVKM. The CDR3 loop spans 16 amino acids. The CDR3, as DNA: TGTGCCAGCCGACTCTCGGGACAGGTTCTCAATCAGCCCCAGCATTTT. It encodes CASRLSGQVLNQPQHF.

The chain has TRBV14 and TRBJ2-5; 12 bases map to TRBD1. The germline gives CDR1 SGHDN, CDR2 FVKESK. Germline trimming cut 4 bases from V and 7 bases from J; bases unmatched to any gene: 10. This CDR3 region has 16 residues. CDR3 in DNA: TGTGCCAGCAGCCTGGGGACAGGGGGCGCCTTTGGGACCCAGTACTTC. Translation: CASSLGTGGAFGTQYF.

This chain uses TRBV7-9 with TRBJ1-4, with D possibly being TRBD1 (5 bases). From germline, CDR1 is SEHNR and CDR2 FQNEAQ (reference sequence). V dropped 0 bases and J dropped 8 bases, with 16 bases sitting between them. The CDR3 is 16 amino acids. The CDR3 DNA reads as TGTGCCAGCAGCTTAGCAGGCGGGGGAGGCGGCGAAAAACTGTTTTTT. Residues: CASSLAGGGGGEKLFF.

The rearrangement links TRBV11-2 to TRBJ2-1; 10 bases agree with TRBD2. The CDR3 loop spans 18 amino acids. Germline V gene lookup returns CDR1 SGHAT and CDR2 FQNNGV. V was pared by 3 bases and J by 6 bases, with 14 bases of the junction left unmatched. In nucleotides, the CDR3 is TGTGCCAGCAGCTTCGGTATTAGCGGGAGGCCCTCGGGCAATGAGCAGTTCTTC. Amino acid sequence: CASSFGISGRPSGNEQFF. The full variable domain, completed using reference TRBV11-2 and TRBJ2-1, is EAGVAQSPRYKIIEKRQSVAFWCNPISGHATLYWYQQILGQGPKLLIQFQNNGVVDDSQLPKDRFSAERLKGVDSTLKIQPAKLEDSAVYLCASSFGISGRPSGNEQFFGPGTRLTVL.

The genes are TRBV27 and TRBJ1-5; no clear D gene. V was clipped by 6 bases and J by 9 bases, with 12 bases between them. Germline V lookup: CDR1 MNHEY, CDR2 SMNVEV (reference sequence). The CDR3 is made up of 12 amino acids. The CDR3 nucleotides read TGTGCCAGCAGCATTCCGGGTCGGCCCCAGCATTTT. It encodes CASSIPGRPQHF.

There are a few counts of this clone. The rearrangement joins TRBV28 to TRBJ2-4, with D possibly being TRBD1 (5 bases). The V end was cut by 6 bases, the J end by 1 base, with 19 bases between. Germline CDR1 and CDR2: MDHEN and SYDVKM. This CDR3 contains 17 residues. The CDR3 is CASSPLGVGAAKNIQYF. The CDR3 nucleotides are TGTGCCAGCAGCCCTTTAGGTGTAGGGGCGGCCAAAAACATTCAGTACTTC.

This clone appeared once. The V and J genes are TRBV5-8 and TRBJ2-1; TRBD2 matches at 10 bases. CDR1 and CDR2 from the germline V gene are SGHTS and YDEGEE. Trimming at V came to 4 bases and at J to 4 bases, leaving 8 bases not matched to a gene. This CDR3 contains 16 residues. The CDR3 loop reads CASSGSSGSLYNEQFF. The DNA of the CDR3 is TGTGCCAGCAGCGGGTCTAGCGGGAGTTTGTACAATGAGCAGTTCTTC.

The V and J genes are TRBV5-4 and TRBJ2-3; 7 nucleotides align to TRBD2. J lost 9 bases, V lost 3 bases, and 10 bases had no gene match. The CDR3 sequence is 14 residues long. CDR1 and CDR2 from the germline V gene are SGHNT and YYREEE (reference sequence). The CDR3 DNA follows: TGTGCCAGCAGCTCCCCTGCGGGAGTTAGGACGCAGTATTTT. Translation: CASSSPAGVRTQYF.

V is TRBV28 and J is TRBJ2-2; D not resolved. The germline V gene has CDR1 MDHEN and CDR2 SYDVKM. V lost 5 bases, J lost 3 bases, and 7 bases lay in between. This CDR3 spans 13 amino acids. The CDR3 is CASSLGYTGELFF. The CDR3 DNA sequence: TGTGCCAGCAGTCTCGGGTACACCGGGGAGCTGTTTTTT. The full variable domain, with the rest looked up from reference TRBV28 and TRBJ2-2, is DVKVTQSSRYLVKRTGEKVFLECVQDMDHENMFWYRQDPGLGLRLIYFSYDVKMKEKGDIPEGYSVSREKKERFSLILESASTNQTSMYLCASSLGYTGELFFGEGSRLTVL.